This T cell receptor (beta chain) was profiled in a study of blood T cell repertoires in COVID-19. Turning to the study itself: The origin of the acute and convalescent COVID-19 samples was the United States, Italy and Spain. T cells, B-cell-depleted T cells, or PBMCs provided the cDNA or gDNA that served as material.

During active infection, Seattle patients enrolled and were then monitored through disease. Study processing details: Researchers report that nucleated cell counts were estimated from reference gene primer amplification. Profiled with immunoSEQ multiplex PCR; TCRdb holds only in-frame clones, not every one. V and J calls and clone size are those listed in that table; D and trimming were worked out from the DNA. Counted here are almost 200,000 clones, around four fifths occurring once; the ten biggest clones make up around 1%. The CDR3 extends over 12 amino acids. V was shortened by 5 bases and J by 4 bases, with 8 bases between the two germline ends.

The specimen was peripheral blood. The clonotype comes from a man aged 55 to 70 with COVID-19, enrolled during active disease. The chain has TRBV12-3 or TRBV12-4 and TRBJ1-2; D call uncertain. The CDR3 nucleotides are TGTGCCAGCAGTCAACGGGTCTATGGCTACACCTTC. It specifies CASSQRVYGYTF.